These 21 T cell receptor beta chains originate from one sample sequenced in a study of shared clonotypes between healthy human individuals (dated by TCRdb to about 2020). For the CD8 naive samples, CD45RO-negative cells were positively selected for CCR7, yielding a CD45RA+CCR7+ population from which TemRA cells were excluded. Preparation of the library involved the immunoSEQ multiplex PCR assay. Not all clones reach the TCRdb copy of this immuneACCESS table, which keeps in-frame sequences only. Checked studies attribute under half of the gap to unresolved V genes and leave the rest unexplained. Counted in this sample were roughly 2,000,000 clones; roughly 95% of them appeared once. The top ten constitute less than 1.5% of the sample. Source material: naive CD8+ T cells sorted from blood. This sample's cell subset or site label indicates: CD45RA+CCR7+. These receptors were collected from a man aged 18 to 29 in good health.

The chain couples TRBV6-6 to TRBJ2-7, with a possible D match to TRBD2 (6 bases). The CDR3 sequence is 15 residues long. CDR1 MNHNY and CDR2 SVGAGI come from the germline V gene (reference sequence). Between the trimmed V and J ends, which lost 6 bases and 2 bases, there was a span of 17 bases. CDR3 bases: TGTGCCAGCAGCCCCTCTGGGACTCTAGCCTACGAGCAGTACTTC. This sequence encodes CASSPSGTLAYEQYF.

Written as DNA, the CDR3 is TGTGCCAGCAGTGTCGGGGGCCCCTACGAGCAGTACTTC. Residues: CASSVGGPYEQYF. This chain uses TRBV7-2 with TRBJ2-7, with D possibly being TRBD1 or TRBD2 (6 bases each). Germline assignment: CDR1 SGHTA and CDR2 FQGNSA. V lost 6 bases and J 2 bases, leaving 11 bases between the germline ends. This CDR3 region has 13 residues.

The chain uses TRBV19 and TRBJ1-2; perhaps TRBD1 as D (6 bases). The CDR3 length is 15 residues. The germline V and J ends were trimmed by 0 bases and 4 bases, with 12 bases remaining between them. The V gene's germline CDR1 is LNHDA and CDR2 SQIVND (reference sequence). CDR3 in amino acids: CASSIEGAGFYGYTF. The CDR3, as DNA: TGTGCCAGTAGTATAGAGGGGGCCGGATTCTATGGCTACACCTTC. Complete variable domain (other parts from reference TRBV19 and TRBJ1-2): DGGITQSPKYLFRKEGQNVTLSCEQNLNHDAMYWYRQDPGQGLRLIYYSQIVNDFQKGDIAEGYSVSREKKESFPLTVTSAQKNPTAFYLCASSIEGAGFYGYTFGSGTRLTVV.

The CDR3 bases are TGTGCCAGCACCGCGACAGGTGTGGATACGCAGTATTTT. It encodes CASTATGVDTQYF. The chain joins TRBV27 to TRBJ2-3; possibly TRBD1 for D (6 bases). V lost 7 bases and J lost 6, with 14 bases in between. Looked up from germline, CDR1 is MNHEY and CDR2 is SMNVEV (reference sequence). This CDR3 is 13 amino acids long.

The chain links TRBV1 to TRBJ2-2; TRBD1, as called in the table, went unchecked against the DNA. TRBV1 constitutes a pseudogene. The CDR3 is made up of 17 amino acids. The CDR3 here is CTSSLGQASRGTGELFF. The CDR3 nucleotides read TGCACCAGCAGCCTGGGACAGGCCTCGCGTGGGACCGGGGAGCTGTTTTTT.

This clone has a single count. V and J are TRBV23-1 and TRBJ1-5, with D perhaps matching TRBD1 (6 bases). TRBV23-1 falls under the ORF class, with uncertain function. CDR3 size: 15 residues. V was shortened by 4 bases and J by 5 bases, with 15 bases between the two germline ends. CDR3 protein: CASSLRGGMHQPQHF. The CDR3 region has the DNA TGCGCCAGCAGTCTAAGGGGGGGGATGCATCAGCCCCAGCATTTT.

The chain carries TRBV19 and TRBJ2-3, with D maybe TRBD2 (5 bases). This CDR3 is built from 13 residues. Trimming removed 10 bases from V and 1 base from J, with 12 bases in between. CDR1 and CDR2 from the germline V gene are LNHDA and SQIVND (reference sequence). The CDR3 region is CATTGLRTDTQYF. The CDR3 DNA follows: TGTGCCACGACCGGACTTCGCACAGATACGCAGTATTTT.

The V call is TRBV5-6, the J call TRBJ1-3; 8 nucleotides match TRBD1. The CDR3 sequence is 17 residues long. The germline V gene has CDR1 SGHDT and CDR2 YYEEEE. Trimming cost V 0 bases and J 3 bases; bases outside gene matches: 8. Here the CDR3 DNA reads TGTGCCAGCAGCTTGGGCGGACAGGGTATCGGTGGAAACACCATATATTTT. It specifies CASSLGGQGIGGNTIYF. Filled out from reference TRBV5-6 and TRBJ1-3, the complete variable domain reads DAGVTQSPTHLIKTRGQQVTLRCSPKSGHDTVSWYQQALGQGPQFIFQYYEEEERQRGNFPDRFSGHQFPNYSSELNVNALLLGDSALYLCASSLGGQGIGGNTIYFGEGSWLTVV.

V and J are TRBV5-1 and TRBJ2-6; D gene ambiguous. Between the trimmed V and J ends, which lost 1 base and 2 bases, there was a span of 7 bases. This CDR3 spans 15 amino acids. Germline CDR1 is SGHRS and CDR2 is YFSETQ. The CDR3 nucleotides are TGCGCCAGCAGCTTGTATGGGGCTGGGGCCAACGTCCTGACTTTC. Its protein product is CASSLYGAGANVLTF.

Points on this clone: Within the sample, other DNA sequences also encode this same CDR3. V gene TRBV5-6 combines with J gene TRBJ2-5; 8 bases line up with TRBD2. The CDR3 loop spans 15 amino acids. Germline CDR1 SGHDT, CDR2 YYEEEE. The V segment lost 5 bases and the J segment 1 base; nucleotides outside the gene matches: 7. The CDR3 here is CASSFGGLGQETQYF. The DNA for the CDR3 is TGTGCCAGCAGTTTTGGGGGACTAGGCCAAGAGACCCAGTACTTC. Using reference TRBV5-6 and TRBJ2-5 for the parts outside the CDR3, the full variable domain is DAGVTQSPTHLIKTRGQQVTLRCSPKSGHDTVSWYQQALGQGPQFIFQYYEEEERQRGNFPDRFSGHQFPNYSSELNVNALLLGDSALYLCASSFGGLGQETQYFGPGTRLLVL.

The chain has TRBV4-1 and TRBJ2-1, with 11 bases fitting TRBD2. The CDR3 extends over 16 amino acids. The J segment lost 4 bases and the V segment lost 2 bases, leaving 4 bases of the junction unmatched. Germline values: CDR1 MGHRA, CDR2 YSYEKL. The CDR3: CASSQQLAGAYNEQFF. CDR3 sequence (DNA): TGCGCCAGCAGCCAACAACTAGCGGGAGCTTACAATGAGCAGTTCTTC.

The J gene is TRBJ2-7, the V gene TRBV7-6; D is possibly TRBD2 (6 bases). With 1 base removed from V and 4 bases from J, the gap between germline ends came to 11 bases. The germline V gene encodes CDR1 SGHVS and CDR2 FNYEAQ. The CDR3 sequence is 14 residues long. The CDR3: CASSLGLEEYEQYF. CDR3 nucleotide sequence: TGTGCCAGCAGCTTAGGACTAGAGGAGTACGAGCAGTACTTC.

V is TRBV18 and J is TRBJ2-3; TRBD1 might be the D (5 bases). V lost 4 bases and J lost 6, with 17 bases in between. The CDR3 is 15 residues long. Germline V gene data show CDR1 as KGHSH and CDR2 as LQKENI. The CDR3: CASSLRNVGRDTQYF. CDR3 DNA sequence: TGTGCCAGCTCACTGCGTAATGTGGGGCGTGATACGCAGTATTTT.

This chain joins TRBV5-6 and TRBJ2-7; D possibly corresponds to TRBD1 (6 bases). The V and J ends lost 6 bases and 4 bases respectively, with 20 bases between them. Germline V gene lookup returns CDR1 SGHDT and CDR2 YYEEEE. CDR3 length: 15 amino acids. The CDR3 DNA sequence: TGTGCCAGCACCCCTGGTAGGACAGCCCTTTACGAGCAGTACTTC. Amino acid sequence: CASTPGRTALYEQYF.

J is TRBJ2-2 and V is TRBV10-2, with D unresolved. Germline loops: CDR1 WSHSY, CDR2 SAAADI. V lost 2 bases and J 6 bases, leaving 4 bases between the germline ends. The CDR3 length is 12 residues. The CDR3 nucleotides read TGCGCCAGCAGTGAGCTAGCCGGGGAGCTGTTTTTT. It specifies CASSELAGELFF.

The chain combines TRBV19 with TRBJ1-2, with a tentative D call TRBD1 (6 bases). Germline loops: CDR1 LNHDA, CDR2 SQIVND (reference sequence). Trimming stripped 5 bases from V and 3 bases from J, with 16 bases between. The CDR3 contains 15 residues. The CDR3 spells CASSLDTWTDYGYTF. The CDR3 bases are TGTGCCAGTAGTCTCGACACGTGGACAGACTATGGCTACACCTTC.

Written as DNA, the CDR3 is TGTGCCAGCAGTAGGCGTGGGGGCCCAGATACGCAGTATTTT. It codes for CASSRRGGPDTQYF. V gene TRBV28 combines with J gene TRBJ2-3; a possible D gene is TRBD1 (6 bases). The V end lost 5 bases, the J end lost 4 bases, and 13 bases lay between the germline ends. This CDR3 has 14 amino acids. Germline V gene sequence: CDR1 MDHEN, CDR2 SYDVKM. Full variable domain (rest looked up from reference TRBV28 and TRBJ2-3): DVKVTQSSRYLVKRTGEKVFLECVQDMDHENMFWYRQDPGLGLRLIYFSYDVKMKEKGDIPEGYSVSREKKERFSLILESASTNQTSMYLCASSRRGGPDTQYFGPGTRLTVL.

This rearrangement joins TRBV5-6 to TRBJ2-1, with TRBD2 identical over 11 bases. The CDR3 has 16 residues. V lost 2 bases to trimming and J lost 5 bases; unmatched junction nucleotides: 6. Germline V gives CDR1 SGHDT, CDR2 YYEEEE. CDR3 DNA sequence: TGTGCCAGCAGCTTCGTAGCGGGAGGGGACCACAATGAGCAGTTCTTC. Its protein product is CASSFVAGGDHNEQFF.

This rearrangement joins TRBV6-1 to TRBJ2-7; the match to TRBD1 covers 7 bases. The CDR3 extends over 15 amino acids. V lost 3 bases to trimming and J lost 2 bases; unmatched junction nucleotides: 7. Germline CDR1 is MNHNS and CDR2 is SASEGT. The chain's CDR3 is CASSDGAGGAYEQYF. The CDR3 DNA reads as TGTGCCAGCAGTGATGGGGCAGGGGGTGCCTACGAGCAGTACTTC.

Comments on this clone: This CDR3 is also generated by other DNA sequences in the sample. V and J are TRBV27 and TRBJ2-1; the D call may be TRBD1 or TRBD2 (5 bases each). This CDR3 contains 14 residues. From germline, CDR1 is MNHEY and CDR2 SMNVEV (reference sequence). Trimming left V 2 bases short and J 3 bases short, with 8 bases between. CDR3 nucleotides: TGTGCCAGCAGTTTAGGGGGTTTCTACAATGAGCAGTTCTTC. It codes for CASSLGGFYNEQFF.

The chain employs TRBV5-4 and TRBJ1-2; D possibly corresponds to TRBD1 (6 bases). Germline loops: CDR1 SGHNT, CDR2 YYREEE (reference sequence). Deletions cut 4 bases from V and 5 bases from J, with 18 bases between. CDR3 length: 15 residues. The CDR3 loop is CASSVGRGAAYGYTF. The CDR3 DNA sequence: TGTGCCAGCAGCGTAGGGAGGGGGGCAGCATATGGCTACACCTTC.